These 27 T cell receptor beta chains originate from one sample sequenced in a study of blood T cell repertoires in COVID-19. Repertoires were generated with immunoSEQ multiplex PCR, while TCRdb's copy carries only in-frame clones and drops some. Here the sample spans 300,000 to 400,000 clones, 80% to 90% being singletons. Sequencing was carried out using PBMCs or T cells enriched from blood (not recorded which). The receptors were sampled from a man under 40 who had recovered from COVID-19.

The CDR3 reads CASVRTESSYNSPLHF. The CDR3 nucleotides are TGTGCCAGCGTCCGGACAGAGAGCTCCTATAATTCACCCCTCCACTTT. The chain joins TRBV28 to TRBJ1-6, with a possible D match to TRBD1 (6 bases). CDR3 length: 16 residues. Per germline, CDR1 MDHEN and CDR2 SYDVKM. Trimming removed 8 bases at V and 0 bases at J, with 14 bases between.

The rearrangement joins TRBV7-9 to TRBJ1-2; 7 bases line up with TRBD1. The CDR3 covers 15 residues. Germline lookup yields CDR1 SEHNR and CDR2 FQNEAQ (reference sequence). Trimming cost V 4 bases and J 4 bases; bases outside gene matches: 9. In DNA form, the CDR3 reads TGTGCCAGCAGCTCCGCCCCCGCAGGGGGCTATGGCTACACCTTC. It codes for CASSSAPAGGYGYTF.

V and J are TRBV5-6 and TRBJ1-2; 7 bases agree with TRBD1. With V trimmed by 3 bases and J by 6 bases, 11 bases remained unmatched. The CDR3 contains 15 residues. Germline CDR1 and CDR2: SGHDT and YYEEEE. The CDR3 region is CASSSPGQRRDGYTF. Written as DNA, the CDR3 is TGTGCCAGCAGCTCCCCGGGACAGCGGAGGGATGGCTACACCTTC. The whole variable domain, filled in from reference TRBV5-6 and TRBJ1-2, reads DAGVTQSPTHLIKTRGQQVTLRCSPKSGHDTVSWYQQALGQGPQFIFQYYEEEERQRGNFPDRFSGHQFPNYSSELNVNALLLGDSALYLCASSSPGQRRDGYTFGSGTRLTVV.

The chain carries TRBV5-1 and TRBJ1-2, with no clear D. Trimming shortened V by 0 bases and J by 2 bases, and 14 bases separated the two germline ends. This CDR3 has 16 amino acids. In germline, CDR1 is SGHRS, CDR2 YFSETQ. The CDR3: CASSLDLEGINYGYTF. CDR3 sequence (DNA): TGCGCCAGCAGCTTGGATTTGGAGGGCATCAACTATGGCTACACCTTC.

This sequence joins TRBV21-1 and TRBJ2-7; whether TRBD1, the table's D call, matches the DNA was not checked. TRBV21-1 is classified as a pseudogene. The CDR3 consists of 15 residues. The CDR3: CASSKVRGNSYEQYF. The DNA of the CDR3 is TGTGCCAGCAGCAAAGTAAGGGGAAACTCCTACGAGCAGTACTTC.

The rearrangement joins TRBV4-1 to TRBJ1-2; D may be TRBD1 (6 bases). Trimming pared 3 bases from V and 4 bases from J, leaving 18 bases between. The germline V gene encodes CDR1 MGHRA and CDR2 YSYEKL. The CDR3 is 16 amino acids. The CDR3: CASSHHTKGVGYGYTF. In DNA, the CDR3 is TGCGCCAGCAGCCATCATACGAAGGGGGTAGGCTATGGCTACACCTTC.

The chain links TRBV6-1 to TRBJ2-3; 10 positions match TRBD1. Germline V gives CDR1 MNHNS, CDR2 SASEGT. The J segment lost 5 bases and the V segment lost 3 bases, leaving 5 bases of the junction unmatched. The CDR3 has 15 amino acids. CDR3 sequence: CASSEDRGGGDTQYF. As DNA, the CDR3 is TGTGCCAGCAGTGAGGACAGGGGGGGAGGAGATACGCAGTATTTT.

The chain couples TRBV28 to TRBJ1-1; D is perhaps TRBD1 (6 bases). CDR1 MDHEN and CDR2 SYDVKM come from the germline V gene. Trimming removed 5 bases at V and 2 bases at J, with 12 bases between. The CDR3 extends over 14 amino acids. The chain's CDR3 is CASSPYRENTEAFF. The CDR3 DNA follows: TGTGCCAGCAGTCCTTACAGGGAAAACACTGAAGCTTTCTTT.

CDR3 amino acids: CASSITGGSYEQYF. Here the CDR3 DNA reads TGTGCCAGCAGCATAACAGGGGGGTCCTACGAGCAGTACTTC. The rearrangement joins TRBV5-6 to TRBJ2-7; 8 nucleotides match TRBD1. The CDR3 contains 14 residues. The V and J ends lost 4 bases and 1 base, in that order; junction bases with no gene match: 4. Germline V lookup: CDR1 SGHDT, CDR2 YYEEEE.

CDR3 sequence reads: CASSQGKAEETQYF. In nucleotides, the CDR3 is TGTGCCAGCAGCCAAGGGAAAGCGGAAGAGACCCAGTACTTC. This chain joins TRBV4-2 and TRBJ2-5, with D possibly TRBD2 on 5 matching bases. This CDR3 comprises 14 residues. V shed 1 base and J shed 3 bases, with 9 bases lying between them. Germline loops: CDR1 LGHNA, CDR2 YNFKEQ.

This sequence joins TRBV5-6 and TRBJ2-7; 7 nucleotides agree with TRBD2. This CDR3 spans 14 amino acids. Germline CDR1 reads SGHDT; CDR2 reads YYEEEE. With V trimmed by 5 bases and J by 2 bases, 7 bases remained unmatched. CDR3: CASSAGVTTYEQYF. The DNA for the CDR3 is TGTGCCAGCAGTGCGGGGGTAACAACCTACGAGCAGTACTTC.

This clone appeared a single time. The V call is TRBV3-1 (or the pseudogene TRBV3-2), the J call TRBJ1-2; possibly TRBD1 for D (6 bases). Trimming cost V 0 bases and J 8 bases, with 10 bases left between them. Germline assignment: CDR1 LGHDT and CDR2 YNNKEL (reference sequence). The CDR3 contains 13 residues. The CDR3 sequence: CASSQDWGGGYTF. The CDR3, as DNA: TGTGCCAGCAGCCAAGATTGGGGGGGCGGCTACACCTTC.

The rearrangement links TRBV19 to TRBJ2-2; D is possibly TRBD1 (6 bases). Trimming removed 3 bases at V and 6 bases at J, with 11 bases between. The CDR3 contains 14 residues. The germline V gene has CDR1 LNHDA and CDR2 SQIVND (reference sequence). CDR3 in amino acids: CASSIHRDSGELFF. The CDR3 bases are TGTGCCAGTAGTATTCACAGGGATTCCGGGGAGCTGTTTTTT.

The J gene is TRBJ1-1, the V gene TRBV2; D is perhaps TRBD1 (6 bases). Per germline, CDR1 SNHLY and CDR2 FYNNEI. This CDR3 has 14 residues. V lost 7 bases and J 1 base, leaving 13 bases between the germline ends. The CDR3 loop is CASNLDRTNTEAFF. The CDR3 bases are TGTGCCAGCAATTTGGACAGAACGAACACTGAAGCTTTCTTT.

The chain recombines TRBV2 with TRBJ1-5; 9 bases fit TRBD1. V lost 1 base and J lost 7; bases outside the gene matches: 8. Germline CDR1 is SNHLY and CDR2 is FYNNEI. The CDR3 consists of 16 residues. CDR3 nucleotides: TGTGCCAGCAGTGAAGGGTACAGGGGGCTACTCCAGCCCCAGCATTTT. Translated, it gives CASSEGYRGLLQPQHF.

CDR3 in amino acids: CASSLAWQINEKLFF. The CDR3 DNA sequence: TGTGCCAGCAGCTTGGCGTGGCAGATCAATGAAAAACTGTTTTTT. This chain uses TRBV5-6 with TRBJ1-4; D gene unclear. V dropped 0 bases and J dropped 5 bases, with 11 bases sitting between them. The germline V gene encodes CDR1 SGHDT and CDR2 YYEEEE. The CDR3 covers 15 residues.

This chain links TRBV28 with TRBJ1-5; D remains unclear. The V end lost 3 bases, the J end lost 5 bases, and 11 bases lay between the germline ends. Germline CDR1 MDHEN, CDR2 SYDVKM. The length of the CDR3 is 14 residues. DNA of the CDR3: TGTGCCAGCAGTTTCCGGAGGGTATATCAGCCCCAGCATTTT. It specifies CASSFRRVYQPQHF.

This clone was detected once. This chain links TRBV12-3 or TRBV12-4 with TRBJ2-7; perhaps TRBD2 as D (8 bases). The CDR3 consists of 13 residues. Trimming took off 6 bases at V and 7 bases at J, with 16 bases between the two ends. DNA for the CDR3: TGTGCCAGCAGCACAGGGGCGGGAGGTGAGCAGTACTTC. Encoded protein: CASSTGAGGEQYF.

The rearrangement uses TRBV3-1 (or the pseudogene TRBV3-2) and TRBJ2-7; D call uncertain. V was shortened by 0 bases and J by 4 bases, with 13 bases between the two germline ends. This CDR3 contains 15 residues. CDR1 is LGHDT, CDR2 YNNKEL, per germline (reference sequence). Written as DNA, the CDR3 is TGTGCCAGCAGCCAAGAGTGGAGTGGATCGTACGAGCAGTACTTC. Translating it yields CASSQEWSGSYEQYF.

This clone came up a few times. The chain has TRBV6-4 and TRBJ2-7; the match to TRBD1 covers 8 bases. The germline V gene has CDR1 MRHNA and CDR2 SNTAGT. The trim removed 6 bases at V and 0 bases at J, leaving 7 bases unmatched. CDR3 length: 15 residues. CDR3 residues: CASRSPGQVSYEQYF. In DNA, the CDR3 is TGTGCCAGCAGATCACCGGGACAGGTCTCCTACGAGCAGTACTTC.

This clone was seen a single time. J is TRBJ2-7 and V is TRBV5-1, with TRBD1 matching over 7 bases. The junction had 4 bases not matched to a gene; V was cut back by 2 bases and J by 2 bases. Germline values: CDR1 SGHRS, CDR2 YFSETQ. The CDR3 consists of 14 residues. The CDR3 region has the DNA TGCGCCAGCAGCTTTAACAGGGGACCCTACGAGCAGTACTTC. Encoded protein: CASSFNRGPYEQYF.

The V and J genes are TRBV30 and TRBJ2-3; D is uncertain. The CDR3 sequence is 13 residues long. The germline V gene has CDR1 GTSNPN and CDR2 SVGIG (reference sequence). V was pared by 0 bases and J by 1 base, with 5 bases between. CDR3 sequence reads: CAWSVGGTDTQYF. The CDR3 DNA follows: TGTGCCTGGAGTGTCGGAGGCACAGATACGCAGTATTTT.

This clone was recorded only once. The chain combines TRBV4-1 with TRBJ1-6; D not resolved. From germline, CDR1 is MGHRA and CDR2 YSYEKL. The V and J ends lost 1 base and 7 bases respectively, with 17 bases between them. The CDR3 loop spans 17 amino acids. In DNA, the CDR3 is TGCGCCAGCAGCCAAGGGTCATTGAGGCTTTTAAATTCACCCCTCCACTTT. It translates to CASSQGSLRLLNSPLHF.

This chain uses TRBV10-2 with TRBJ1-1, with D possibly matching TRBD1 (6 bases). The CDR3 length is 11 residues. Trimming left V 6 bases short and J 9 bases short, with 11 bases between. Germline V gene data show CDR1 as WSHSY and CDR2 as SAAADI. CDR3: CASRTDSKAFF. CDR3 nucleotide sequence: TGCGCCAGCAGGACGGACAGCAAAGCTTTCTTT.

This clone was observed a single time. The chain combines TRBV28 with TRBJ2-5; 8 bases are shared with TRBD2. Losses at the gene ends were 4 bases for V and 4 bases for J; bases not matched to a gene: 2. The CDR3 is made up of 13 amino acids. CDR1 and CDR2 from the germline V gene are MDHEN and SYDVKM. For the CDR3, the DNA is TGTGCCAGCAGTTGGACTAGCAGAGAGACCCAGTACTTC. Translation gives CASSWTSRETQYF.

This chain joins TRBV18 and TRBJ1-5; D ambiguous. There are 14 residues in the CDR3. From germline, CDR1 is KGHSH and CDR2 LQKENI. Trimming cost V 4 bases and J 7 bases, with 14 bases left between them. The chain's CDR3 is CASSQQMLGQPQHF. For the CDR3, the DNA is TGTGCCAGCTCACAACAGATGCTTGGGCAGCCCCAGCATTTT.

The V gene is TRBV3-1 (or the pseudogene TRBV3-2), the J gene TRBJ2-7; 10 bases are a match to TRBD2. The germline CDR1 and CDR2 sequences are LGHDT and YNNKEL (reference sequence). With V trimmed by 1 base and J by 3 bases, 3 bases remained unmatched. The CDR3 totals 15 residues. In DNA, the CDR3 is TGTGCCAGCAGCCAAGGACTAGCGGGTTACTACGAGCAGTACTTC. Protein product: CASSQGLAGYYEQYF.